The 20 T cell receptor beta chains reported below all come from one sample, sequenced in a study of T-cell reconstitution after alpha-beta-depleted transplantation in children. The TCRbeta library incorporated unique molecular identifiers. TCRdb re-called the PCR reads with MiXCR, one entry per CDR3 protein. The sample holds about 300,000 distinct CDR3 sequences, 10% seen once. The material sequenced was PBMCs, taken before TCRalphabeta/CD19-depleted stem cell transplant. These receptors were taken from a boy under two years old with acute myeloid leukemia, due to receive a stem cell transplant.

This clonotype was seen many times. J is TRBJ2-7 and V is TRBV29-1; 7 positions match TRBD1. This CDR3 is 13 amino acids long. Germline values: CDR1 SQVTM, CDR2 ANQGSEA. V gave up 6 bases and J gave up 5 bases; unmatched junction bases: 10. The CDR3 bases are TGCAGCGTGGCGAGGGACAGCGCAGACGAGCAGTACTTC. Its protein is CSVARDSADEQYF.

The CDR3 spells CASSLRLPTGELFF. The CDR3 DNA reads as TGTGCCAGCAGCTTGAGGCTCCCCACCGGGGAGCTGTTTTTT. The chain employs TRBV7-4 and TRBJ2-2; D is unclear. The CDR3 extends over 14 amino acids. The germline CDR1 and CDR2 sequences are SGHVT and SQSDAQ. Trimming took 3 bases from V and 4 from J, leaving 9 bases between them.

The chain carries TRBV19 and TRBJ2-2; 7 nucleotides match TRBD1. The CDR3 loop spans 15 amino acids. The junction had 6 bases not matched to a gene; V was cut back by 4 bases and J by 4 bases. The germline gives CDR1 LNHDA, CDR2 SQIVND (reference sequence). CDR3 sequence: CASSRQGLTTGELFF. The CDR3, as DNA: TGTGCCAGTAGTAGACAGGGTCTGACCACCGGGGAGCTGTTTTTT.

This clonotype appeared many times. The V and J genes are TRBV7-2 and TRBJ2-4; D uncertain. There are 11 residues in the CDR3. V was cut by 5 bases and J by 7 bases, with 6 bases left in between. Per germline, CDR1 SGHTA and CDR2 FQGNSA. CDR3 sequence: CASSPGNIQYF. For the CDR3, the DNA is TGTGCCAGCAGCCCCGGGAACATTCAGTACTTC.

This clonotype was picked up many times. The chain combines TRBV4-2 with TRBJ2-6; no firm D call. CDR3 length: 17 amino acids. V lost 4 bases to trimming and J lost 0 bases, with 13 bases between them. CDR1 and CDR2 (germline): LGHNA, YNFKEQ. The CDR3 sequence is CASSPRGPSSGANVLTF. The CDR3 coding sequence is TGTGCCAGCAGCCCGAGAGGACCAAGCTCTGGGGCCAACGTCCTGACTTTC.

This clonotype occurred many times. The chain recombines TRBV20-1 with TRBJ2-7, with 10 nucleotides matching TRBD2. The junction had 4 bases not matched to a gene; V was cut back by 3 bases and J by 2 bases. This CDR3 comprises 14 residues. Germline loops: CDR1 DFQATT, CDR2 SNEGSKA (reference sequence). The CDR3 coding sequence is TGCAGTGCTAGTATTAGCGGGGGGCCCTACGAGCAGTACTTC. Amino acids: CSASISGGPYEQYF.

The V and J genes are TRBV5-1 and TRBJ1-1; 7 nucleotides agree with TRBD1. Germline V gene sequence: CDR1 SGHRS, CDR2 YFSETQ. There are 15 residues in the CDR3. Germline trimming cut 0 bases from V and 5 bases from J; bases unmatched to any gene: 7. The CDR3 sequence is CASSLVGQIGTEAFF. The CDR3 bases are TGCGCCAGCAGCTTGGTGGGACAGATCGGGACTGAAGCTTTCTTT.

This clonotype was seen at least ten times. The chain carries TRBV5-1 and TRBJ1-5; 9 bases are a match to TRBD1. This CDR3 region has 16 residues. The germline CDR1 and CDR2 sequences are SGHRS and YFSETQ. With 2 bases clipped from V and 4 bases from J, the junction kept 7 bases outside the gene matches. The CDR3 spells CASSLNGQGNNQPQHF. The DNA of the CDR3 is TGCGCCAGCAGCTTAAACGGACAGGGGAATAATCAGCCCCAGCATTTT.

This clonotype was observed a handful of times. The CDR3 sequence: CASSLEPGSGLYF. The CDR3 DNA is TGTGCCAGCAGCTTAGAGCCAGGGTCGGGATTGTACTTC. The chain couples TRBV7-8 to TRBJ2-7; TRBD1 or TRBD2 may be the D gene (5 bases each). CDR1 SGHVS and CDR2 FQNEAQ come from the germline V gene. This CDR3 spans 13 amino acids. Trimming left V 1 base short and J 12 bases short, with 16 bases between. The complete variable domain, with remaining parts taken from reference TRBV7-8 and TRBJ2-7, reads GAGVSQSPRYKVAKRGQDVALRCDPISGHVSLFWYQQALGQGPEFLTYFQNEAQLDKSGLPSDRFFAERPEGSVSTLKIQRTQQEDSAVYLCASSLEPGSGLYFGPGTRLTVT.

This clonotype showed up many times. The chain carries TRBV7-2 and TRBJ1-1, with D perhaps matching TRBD1 (5 bases). V gave up 5 bases and J gave up 1 base, with 8 bases separating them. Per germline, CDR1 SGHTA and CDR2 FQGNSA. The CDR3 extends over 13 amino acids. The CDR3 loop is CASSVDKNTEAFF. The CDR3 bases are TGTGCCAGCAGCGTGGACAAGAACACTGAAGCTTTCTTT.

This clonotype was counted at least ten times. The chain is built from TRBV5-1 and TRBJ2-1, with D possibly being TRBD2 (6 bases). Deletions cut 6 bases from V and 1 base from J, with 17 bases between. Germline V gives CDR1 SGHRS, CDR2 YFSETQ. This CDR3 has 16 amino acids. The CDR3 here is CASTRLGGPSYNEQFF. CDR3 DNA: TGCGCCAGCACCCGACTCGGGGGACCTTCCTACAATGAGCAGTTCTTC.

This clonotype was observed a few times. The V and J genes are TRBV24-1 and TRBJ2-3; D remains ambiguous. Germline CDR1 and CDR2: KGHDR and SFDVKD. Between the trimmed V and J ends, which lost 0 bases and 4 bases, there was a span of 10 bases. The CDR3 has 15 residues. In DNA form, the CDR3 reads TGTGCCACCAGTGATTTGCTAGTGGCACCAGATACGCAGTATTTT. It yields the protein CATSDLLVAPDTQYF.

Regarding this clonotype: This may stem from a read error, because a much larger clone lies one nucleotide away. V is TRBV5-1 and J is TRBJ2-1; D call uncertain. V was clipped by 4 bases and J by 5 bases, with 10 bases between them. The length of the CDR3 is 13 residues. Germline-derived CDR1 and CDR2 are SGHRS and YFSETQ. CDR3 sequence reads: CASSLNWHNEQFF. CDR3 nucleotides: TGCGCCAGCAGCCTGAACTGGCACAATGAGCAGTTCTTC. Drawing the rest from reference TRBV5-1 and TRBJ2-1, the complete variable domain is KAGVTQTPRYLIKTRGQQVTLSCSPISGHRSVSWYQQTPGQGLQFLFEYFSETQRNKGNFPGRFSGRQFSNSRSEMNVSTLELGDSALYLCASSLNWHNEQFFGPGTRLTVL.

This clonotype was observed many times. The J gene is TRBJ2-3, the V gene TRBV15; perhaps TRBD1 as D (5 bases). The CDR3 is 18 residues long. Looked up from germline, CDR1 is LNHNV and CDR2 is YYDKDF (reference sequence). Trimming removed 0 bases at V and 5 bases at J, with 21 bases between. CDR3 region: CATSRDRGFNSNRDTQYF. The CDR3 DNA is TGTGCCACCAGCAGAGATAGGGGATTTAACTCTAATAGAGATACGCAGTATTTT.

This chain connects TRBV20-1 to TRBJ2-2; possible D gene TRBD2, 7 bases. Trimming took off 6 bases at V and 4 bases at J, with 15 bases between the two ends. CDR1 and CDR2 from the germline V gene are DFQATT and SNEGSKA (reference sequence). The CDR3 covers 14 residues. In DNA form, the CDR3 reads TGCAGTGCCAAGAAGGGGGGGGGCACCGGGGAGCTGTTTTTT. This sequence encodes CSAKKGGGTGELFF.

The sample holds many counts of this clonotype. J is TRBJ2-7 and V is TRBV5-5; 7 bases are shared with TRBD1. V lost 2 bases, J lost 3 bases, and 8 bases stayed unmatched. Germline lookup yields CDR1 SGHKS and CDR2 YYEKEE (reference sequence). This CDR3 comprises 15 residues. The chain's CDR3 is CASSLATGTFYEQYF. The CDR3 nucleotides read TGTGCCAGCAGCTTAGCGACAGGGACCTTCTACGAGCAGTACTTC.

J is TRBJ2-5 and V is TRBV7-2, with 9 bases lining up with TRBD2. V trimming: 1 base; J trimming: 5 bases; junction bases outside the gene matches: 5. This CDR3 has 15 amino acids. Germline V CDR1 and CDR2: SGHTA, FQGNSA. CDR3 nucleotides: TGTGCCAGCAGCTTAGGCGGGAGGGATGGGGAGACCCAGTACTTC. Translation gives CASSLGGRDGETQYF.

The chain is built from TRBV20-1 and TRBJ2-5; 7 bases are shared with TRBD1. V trimming: 5 bases; J trimming: 1 base; junction bases outside the gene matches: 16. This CDR3 is 17 amino acids long. Germline V CDR1 and CDR2: DFQATT, SNEGSKA (reference sequence). CDR3 region: CSALRLTGLAFQETQYF. The CDR3 DNA reads as TGCAGTGCTCTTCGTTTGACAGGGTTGGCTTTCCAAGAGACCCAGTACTTC.

This clonotype was seen repeatedly, ten times or more. The chain has TRBV20-1 and TRBJ2-7; 10 nucleotides agree with TRBD1. V lost 2 bases, J lost 1 base, and 2 bases stayed unmatched. The CDR3 has 14 amino acids. Germline loops: CDR1 DFQATT, CDR2 SNEGSKA (reference sequence). The CDR3: CSARMGQGSYEQYF. In nucleotides, the CDR3 is TGCAGTGCTAGAATGGGACAGGGGTCCTACGAGCAGTACTTC.

Ten or more counts support this clonotype. The chain carries TRBV4-3 and TRBJ2-5; TRBD1 or TRBD2 may be the D gene (5 bases each). The length of the CDR3 is 12 residues. Germline V gene sequence: CDR1 LGHNA, CDR2 YSLEER. V lost 0 bases and J lost 9, with 8 bases in between. CDR3 DNA: TGCGCCAGCAGCCAAGAAAGAGGGGCCCAGTACTTC. It translates to CASSQERGAQYF.